Listed below are T cell receptor beta chains from one sample, sequenced in a study of post-analysis software for immune sequencing data. TCRdb processed the PCR reads anew with MiXCR; each CDR3 protein has one entry. The sample carries 700,000 to 800,000 distinct CDR3 sequences, 25% to 30% recorded once. Sequenced input: blood. Receptors were obtained from a girl aged 5 to 17 with multiple sclerosis. Each CDR3 is given with its conserved first and last residue. Fields, in order: clone size, D gene, V gene, J gene, CDR3 length, CDR3 DNA, CDR3 protein. The D gene is left open where the match is weak. Expanded clones are given a class, and other clones once, few, many or no size at all.

size: few; D: NA; V: TRBV6-2/TRBV6-3; J: TRBJ1-6; length: 13; DNA: TGTGCCAGCAATAACAGGAGATTATCACCCCTCCACTTT; CDR3: CASNNRRLSPLHF
size: NA; D: TRBD2; V: TRBV20-1; J: TRBJ2-1; length: 13; DNA: TGCAGTGCCCTAGCGGGAGGTGGGAATGAGCAGTTCTTC; CDR3: CSALAGGGNEQFF
size: many; D: TRBD1; V: TRBV29-1; J: TRBJ2-7; length: 14; DNA: TGCAGCGTCGCCGGGACAGGGGCCTTCCACGAGCAGTACTTC; CDR3: CSVAGTGAFHEQYF
size: NA; D: TRBD2; V: TRBV7-2; J: TRBJ2-5; length: 13; DNA: TGTGCCAGCAGCCCGACTAGCTTGGAGACCCAGTACTTC; CDR3: CASSPTSLETQYF
size: NA; D: TRBD1; V: TRBV5-1; J: TRBJ1-2; length: 14; DNA: TGCGCCAGCAGCTACCGGGACAGCCGATATGGCTACACCTTC; CDR3: CASSYRDSRYGYTF
size: NA; D: TRBD2; V: TRBV7-8; J: TRBJ2-1; length: 15; DNA: TGTGCCAGCAGCCCTACTAGCGGGAGGATGAATGAGCAGTTCTTC; CDR3: CASSPTSGRMNEQFF
size: few; D: NA; V: TRBV4-3; J: TRBJ2-3; length: 17; DNA: TGCGCCAGCAGCCAAGCCGGGCCAGCGAGCTCGAGGGATACGCAGTATTTT; CDR3: CASSQAGPASSRDTQYF
size: few; D: NA; V: TRBV4-3; J: TRBJ1-2; length: 14; DNA: TGCGCCAGCAGCCAAGGGGAAAACGGCTATGGCTACACCTTC; CDR3: CASSQGENGYGYTF
size: NA; D: TRBD2; V: TRBV27; J: TRBJ2-1; length: 15; DNA: TGTGCCAGCAGTTCCCCAGCGGGAGCAGGAAATGAGCAGTTCTTC; CDR3: CASSSPAGAGNEQFF
size: NA; D: NA; V: TRBV6-5; J: TRBJ1-2; length: 16; DNA: TGTGCCAGCAGCTCGGACAGTGTGTCCTCTAACTATGGCTACACCTTC; CDR3: CASSSDSVSSNYGYTF
size: NA; D: NA; V: TRBV3-1; J: TRBJ2-5; length: 14; DNA: TGTGCCAGCAGCCTCATCCAGGGGACGGAGACCCAGTACTTC; CDR3: CASSLIQGTETQYF
size: NA; D: TRBD2; V: TRBV9; J: TRBJ2-7; length: 16; DNA: TGTGCCAGCAGCGTAGGACTAGCGGTTAGCTCCTACGAGCAGTACTTC; CDR3: CASSVGLAVSSYEQYF
size: few; D: NA; V: TRBV7-2; J: TRBJ1-5; length: 15; DNA: TGTGCCAGCAGCCCCCGGGGGGGGGCAGGGCAGCCCCAGCATTTT; CDR3: CASSPRGGAGQPQHF
size: few; D: TRBD2; V: TRBV11-2; J: TRBJ2-1; length: 14; DNA: TGTGCCAGCAGCTTATACTCGCGGGGGAATGAGCAGTTCTTC; CDR3: CASSLYSRGNEQFF
size: NA; D: NA; V: TRBV29-1; J: TRBJ1-2; length: 13; DNA: TGCAGCGTCGGGGGTACAGGCTTGGGTGGCTACACCTTC; CDR3: CSVGGTGLGGYTF
size: few; D: NA; V: TRBV24-1; J: TRBJ2-3; length: 14; DNA: TGTGCCACGTCTACGCGGGGTCTATCAGATACGCAGTATTTT; CDR3: CATSTRGLSDTQYF
size: few; D: NA; V: TRBV7-2; J: TRBJ2-1; length: 13; DNA: TGTGCCAGCAGGGCCGGGACTTTAGGGGAGCAGTTCTTC; CDR3: CASRAGTLGEQFF
size: NA; D: TRBD1; V: TRBV27; J: TRBJ1-5; length: 16; DNA: TGTGCCAGCAGTGCTCGGGACAGGGGTGGCAATCAGCCCCAGCATTTT; CDR3: CASSARDRGGNQPQHF
size: NA; D: NA; V: TRBV6-4; J: TRBJ1-5; length: 15; DNA: TGTGCCAGCAGTTATCAGGGCTCCTTATATGGGGCCCAGCATTTT; CDR3: CASSYQGSLYGAQHF
size: few; D: NA; V: TRBV12-3/TRBV12-4; J: TRBJ2-1; length: 15; DNA: TGTGCCAGCAGTTTGATAACCAGCCCCTACAATGAGCAGTTCTTC; CDR3: CASSLITSPYNEQFF
size: NA; D: NA; V: TRBV27; J: TRBJ2-3; length: 14; DNA: TGTGCCAGCTCCCGGGCTTCGGGCACAGATACGCAGTATTTT; CDR3: CASSRASGTDTQYF
size: NA; D: TRBD1; V: TRBV7-9; J: TRBJ2-7; length: 18; DNA: TGTGCCAGCAGCCCGAGGGGGACAGCAGCCCTGTCCTACAATGAGCAGTACTTC; CDR3: CASSPRGTAALSYNEQYF
size: NA; D: NA; V: TRBV12-3/TRBV12-4; J: TRBJ2-3; length: 15; DNA: TGTGCCAGCAGTTTAGTTGTCGGGGGCGCAGATACGCAGTATTTT; CDR3: CASSLVVGGADTQYF
size: NA; D: TRBD1; V: TRBV7-9; J: TRBJ1-4; length: 14; DNA: TGTGCCAGCAGCGGGGGACAGCTCGTCGAAAAACTGTTTTTT; CDR3: CASSGGQLVEKLFF
size: few; D: TRBD2; V: TRBV6-2/TRBV6-3; J: TRBJ2-2; length: 16; DNA: TGTGCCAGCAGCCTAGCGGGGGGTACGGGCACCGGGGAGCTGTTTTTT; CDR3: CASSLAGGTGTGELFF
size: NA; D: NA; V: TRBV11-2; J: TRBJ2-7; length: 13; DNA: TGTGCCAGCAGCTTGCAAGTCTCCTACGAGCAGTACTTC; CDR3: CASSLQVSYEQYF
size: many; D: TRBD2; V: TRBV5-1; J: TRBJ2-3; length: 15; DNA: TGTGCCAGCAGCTCTAGCGGGGGGAGCACAGATACGCAGTATTTT; CDR3: CASSSSGGSTDTQYF
size: NA; D: TRBD2; V: TRBV2; J: TRBJ2-1; length: 16; DNA: TGTGCCAGCACCAAGCGAACTAGCGGGGGCTACAATGAGCAGTTCTTC; CDR3: CASTKRTSGGYNEQFF
size: NA; D: NA; V: TRBV10-3; J: TRBJ2-1; length: 15; DNA: TGTGCCATCAGCCCCGGGACTGGCGGGACCAATGAGCAGTTCTTC; CDR3: CAISPGTGGTNEQFF
size: NA; D: NA; V: TRBV2; J: TRBJ2-5; length: 17; DNA: TGTGCCAGCAGTTTGCTTGGGGCGGGATCTCCCACAGAGACCCAGTACTTC; CDR3: CASSLLGAGSPTETQYF
size: NA; D: NA; V: TRBV28; J: TRBJ1-1; length: 13; DNA: TGTGCCAGCGCAGGGAACATGAACACTGAAGCTTTCTTT; CDR3: CASAGNMNTEAFF
size: NA; D: TRBD2; V: TRBV12-3/TRBV12-4; J: TRBJ2-7; length: 17; DNA: TGTGCCAGCAGTCGGGGTGGGACTAGCGGTTTTCTCTACGAGCAGTACTTC; CDR3: CASSRGGTSGFLYEQYF
size: few; D: NA; V: TRBV28; J: TRBJ2-1; length: 13; DNA: TGTGCCAGCAGAACCTGGAGGGACAATGAGCAGTTCTTC; CDR3: CASRTWRDNEQFF
size: NA; D: TRBD2; V: TRBV9; J: TRBJ2-5; length: 15; DNA: TGTGCCAGCAGCGTAGGACTAGCGGCGGGAGAGACCCAGTACTTC; CDR3: CASSVGLAAGETQYF
size: few; D: TRBD1; V: TRBV20-1; J: TRBJ2-7; length: 15; DNA: TGCAGTGCTAGAGATAGGGACAGGGGTTCCTACGAGCAGTACTTC; CDR3: CSARDRDRGSYEQYF
size: NA; D: NA; V: TRBV6-2/TRBV6-3; J: TRBJ1-5; length: 12; DNA: TGTGCCACCAAGGACGGTAATCAGCCCCAGCATTTT; CDR3: CATKDGNQPQHF
size: NA; D: NA; V: TRBV20-1; J: TRBJ1-5; length: 16; DNA: TGCAGTGCGCCAGCGACAGGAAAATATAGCAATCAGCCCCAGCATTTT; CDR3: CSAPATGKYSNQPQHF